What follows are 3 T cell receptor beta chains derived from one specimen sequenced in a study of T cell responses to AZD1222 COVID-19 vaccine. Assay: immunoSEQ multiplex PCR; the TCRdb copy retains only in-frame clones and omits some. The data contain over 85,000 clones, approximately 89% of them singletons. The sequenced sample was peripheral blood, obtained 28 days after the second AZD1222 dose. The receptors were gathered from an adult who received the AZD1222 COVID-19 vaccine.

This rearrangement joins TRBV28 to TRBJ1-4, with TRBD1 as a possible D gene (6 bases). The CDR3 runs 14 residues. Trimming took 3 bases from V and 4 from J, leaving 9 bases between them. In germline, CDR1 is MDHEN, CDR2 SYDVKM. As DNA, the CDR3 is TGTGCCAGCAGTTTGACAGGTCTTAATGAAAAACTGTTTTTT. As protein: CASSLTGLNEKLFF. Full variable domain (remainder filled in from reference TRBV28 and TRBJ1-4): DVKVTQSSRYLVKRTGEKVFLECVQDMDHENMFWYRQDPGLGLRLIYFSYDVKMKEKGDIPEGYSVSREKKERFSLILESASTNQTSMYLCASSLTGLNEKLFFGSGTQLSVL.

The chain has TRBV7-2 and TRBJ2-3, with D uncertain. The CDR3 spans 14 residues. With 1 base removed from V and 7 bases from J, the gap between germline ends came to 12 bases. The germline V gene encodes CDR1 SGHTA and CDR2 FQGNSA. The CDR3 protein is CASSLESSVYTQYF. DNA for the CDR3: TGTGCCAGCAGCTTAGAATCCTCAGTCTATACGCAGTATTTT.

The gene calls are TRBV27 and TRBJ2-1; 10 bases line up with TRBD2. CDR1 and CDR2 from the germline V gene are MNHEY and SMNVEV (reference sequence). The CDR3 totals 16 residues. J lost 2 bases, V lost 0 bases, and 1 base had no gene match. As DNA, the CDR3 is TGTGCCAGCAGTTTATCGAGCGGGGGGGCCTACAATGAGCAGTTCTTC. It yields the protein CASSLSSGGAYNEQFF.